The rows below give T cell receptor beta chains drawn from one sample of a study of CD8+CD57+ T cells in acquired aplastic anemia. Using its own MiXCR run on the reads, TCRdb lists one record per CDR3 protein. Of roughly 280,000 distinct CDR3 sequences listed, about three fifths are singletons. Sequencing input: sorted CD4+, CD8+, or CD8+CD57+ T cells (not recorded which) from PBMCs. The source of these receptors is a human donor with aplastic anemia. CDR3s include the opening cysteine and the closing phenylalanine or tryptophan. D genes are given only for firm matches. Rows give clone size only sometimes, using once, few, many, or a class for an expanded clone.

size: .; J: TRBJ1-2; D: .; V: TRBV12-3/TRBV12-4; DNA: TGTGCCAGCAGGCCGCCAGGGACTTTGGGAAACACCTTC; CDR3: CASRPPGTLGNTF
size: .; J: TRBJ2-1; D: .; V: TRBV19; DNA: TGTGCCAGTAGTCTCGCCTCGGGGCCCTTGGATGAGCAGTTCTTC; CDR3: CASSLASGPLDEQFF
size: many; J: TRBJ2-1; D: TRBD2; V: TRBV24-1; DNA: TGTGCCACCAGTGATTTGGTCCCGGAGCGGGAGGGCTCCTACAATGAGCAGTTCTTC; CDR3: CATSDLVPEREGSYNEQFF
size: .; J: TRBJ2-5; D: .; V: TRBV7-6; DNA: TGTGCCAGCAGGGGCACAGAAGGAGAGACCCAGTACTTC; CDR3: CASRGTEGETQYF
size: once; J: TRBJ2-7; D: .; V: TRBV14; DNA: TGTGCCAGCAGCCAAGTCGTCAGGGGTACAAAGCAGTACTTC; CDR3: CASSQVVRGTKQYF
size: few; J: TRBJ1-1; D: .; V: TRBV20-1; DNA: TGCAGTGCAAGAGAGGCGGGTTCTGAAGCTTTCTTT; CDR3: CSAREAGSEAFF
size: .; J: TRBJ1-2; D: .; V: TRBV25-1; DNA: TGTGCCAGCAGTGAAAGACAGGCCGGCGGCTACACCTTC; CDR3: CASSERQAGGYTF
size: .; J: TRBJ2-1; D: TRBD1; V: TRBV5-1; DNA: TGCGCCAGCAGTTATGACAGGGGGCGCGTTGAGCAGTTCTTC; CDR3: CASSYDRGRVEQFF
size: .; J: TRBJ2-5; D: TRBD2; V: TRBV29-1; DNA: TGCAGCGTTTTGCAGCGGGAGCGAAGAGAGACCCAGTACTTC; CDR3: CSVLQRERRETQYF
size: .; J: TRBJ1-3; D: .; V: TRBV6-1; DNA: TGTGCCAGCAGTGAAGCCCGACGGAGCTCTGGAAACACCATATATTTT; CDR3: CASSEARRSSGNTIYF
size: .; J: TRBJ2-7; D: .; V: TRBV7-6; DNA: TGTGCCAGCAGCTATAGACTGGGGGACTACGAGCAGTACTTC; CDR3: CASSYRLGDYEQYF
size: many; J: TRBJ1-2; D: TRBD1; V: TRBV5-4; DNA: TGTGCCAGCAGCTTACAGGGGGCTGGTGGCTACACCTTC; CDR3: CASSLQGAGGYTF
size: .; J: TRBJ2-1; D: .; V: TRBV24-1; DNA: TGTGCCACCAGTCCACAGGGATTACCCCCAGGAGATGAGCAGTTCTTC; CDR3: CATSPQGLPPGDEQFF
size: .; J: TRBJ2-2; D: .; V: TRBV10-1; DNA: TGCGCCAGCCTCGGGGTTAAGGGGGGGACCGGGGAGCTGTTTTTT; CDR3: CASLGVKGGTGELFF
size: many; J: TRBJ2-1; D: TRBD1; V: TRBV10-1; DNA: TGCGCCAGCAGTGAGCCGGGACAGGGGAAGGTTGAGCAGTTCTTC; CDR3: CASSEPGQGKVEQFF
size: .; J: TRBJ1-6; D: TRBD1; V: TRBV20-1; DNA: TGCAGTGCTAACCCCCGACAGGGGGATAATTCACCCCTCCACTTT; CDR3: CSANPRQGDNSPLHF
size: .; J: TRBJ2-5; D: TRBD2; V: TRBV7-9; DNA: TGTGCCAGCAGCTTAGGGTGGACTAGCGGGAACCAAGAGACCCAGTACTTC; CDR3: CASSLGWTSGNQETQYF
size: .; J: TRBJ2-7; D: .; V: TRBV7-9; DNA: TGTGCCAGCAGCTTAGCGTCCAGGCCCTACGAGCAGTACTTC; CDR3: CASSLASRPYEQYF
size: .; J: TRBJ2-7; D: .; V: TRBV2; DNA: TGTGCCAGCAGTCGTCGCTGGGACGACTACGAGCAGTACTTC; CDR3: CASSRRWDDYEQYF
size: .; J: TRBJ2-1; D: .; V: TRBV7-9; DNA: TGTGCCAGCAGCTTGGTCGCGCACACTCAGTTCTTC; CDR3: CASSLVAHTQFF
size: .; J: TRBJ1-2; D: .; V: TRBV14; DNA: TGTGCCAGCAGCCCCGGTCCGTCCTATGGCTACACCTTC; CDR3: CASSPGPSYGYTF
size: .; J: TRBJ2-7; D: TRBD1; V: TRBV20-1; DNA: TGCAGCAGTCCCCCCGGACAGGGGGCCTACGAGCAGTACTTC; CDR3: CSSPPGQGAYEQYF
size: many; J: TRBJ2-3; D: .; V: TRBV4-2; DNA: TGTGCCAGCAGCCCCAGAGAATCTAGCACAGATACGCAGTATTTT; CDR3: CASSPRESSTDTQYF
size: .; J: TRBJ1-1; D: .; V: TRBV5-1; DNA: TGCGCCAGCAGCCCGAAGGAGGGCTCCCTTGTCACTGAAGCTTTCTTT; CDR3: CASSPKEGSLVTEAFF
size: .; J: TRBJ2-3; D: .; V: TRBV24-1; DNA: TGTGCCACCAGTGGCTTCACAGATACACAGTATTTT; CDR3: CATSGFTDTQYF
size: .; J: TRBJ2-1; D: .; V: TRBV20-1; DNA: TGCAGTGCTAGCAAGGCAGATTATTACAATGAGCAGTTCTTC; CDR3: CSASKADYYNEQFF
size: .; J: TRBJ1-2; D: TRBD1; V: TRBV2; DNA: TGTGCCAGCTCAAAGATGGACAGGGCGTACTATGGCTACACCTTC; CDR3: CASSKMDRAYYGYTF
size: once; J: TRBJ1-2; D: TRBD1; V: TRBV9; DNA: TGTGCCAGCAGCGTAGGGGGACAGGATGGATATGGCTACACCTTC; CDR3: CASSVGGQDGYGYTF
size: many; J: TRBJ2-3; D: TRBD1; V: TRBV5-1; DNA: TGCGCCAGTTCGACAGGGCCCCCAGATACGCAGTATTTT; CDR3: CASSTGPPDTQYF
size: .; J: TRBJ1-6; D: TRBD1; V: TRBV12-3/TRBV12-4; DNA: TGTGCCAGCACCTGGACAGGGGGGAATTCACCCCTCCACTTT; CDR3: CASTWTGGNSPLHF
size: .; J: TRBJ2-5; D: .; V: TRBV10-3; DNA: TGTGCCATCAGTGAGGGGAGAACAGAGACCCAGTACTTC; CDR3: CAISEGRTETQYF
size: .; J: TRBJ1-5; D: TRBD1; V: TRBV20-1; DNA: TGCAGTGCAACCACAGGGACAGATTATAGCAATCAGCCCCAGCATTTT; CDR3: CSATTGTDYSNQPQHF
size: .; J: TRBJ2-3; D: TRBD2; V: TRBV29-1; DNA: TGCAGCGTTAGCAGCGGGGGGGCCACAGATACGCAGTATTTT; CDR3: CSVSSGGATDTQYF
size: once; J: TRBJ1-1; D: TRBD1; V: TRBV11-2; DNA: TGTGCCAGCAGCTTAGGCGCGACAGGGGGACTATCTGAAGCTTTCTTT; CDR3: CASSLGATGGLSEAFF
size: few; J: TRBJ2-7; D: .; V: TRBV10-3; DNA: TGTGCCATCAGTGAGTCGGTAGCCTACGAGCAGTACTTC; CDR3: CAISESVAYEQYF
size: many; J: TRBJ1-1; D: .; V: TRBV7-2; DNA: TGTGCCAGCAGCCGACAGAGCATGAACACTGAAGCTTTCTTT; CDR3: CASSRQSMNTEAFF
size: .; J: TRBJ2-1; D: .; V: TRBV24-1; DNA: TGTGCCAGCAGCCAAGATCCGGGTGAGCAGTTCTTC; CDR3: CASSQDPGEQFF
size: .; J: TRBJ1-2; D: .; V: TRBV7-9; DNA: TGTGCCAGCAGCTTAGGCCAGGGGCACTATGGCTACACCTTC; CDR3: CASSLGQGHYGYTF
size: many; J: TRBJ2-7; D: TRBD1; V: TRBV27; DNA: TGTGCCAGCAGGAGGGACAGGCGCTCCTACGAGCAGTACTTC; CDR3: CASRRDRRSYEQYF
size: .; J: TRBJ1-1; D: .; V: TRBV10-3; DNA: TGTGCCATCAGTGAGGGCACGGGACGTGAAGCTTTCTTT; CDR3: CAISEGTGREAFF
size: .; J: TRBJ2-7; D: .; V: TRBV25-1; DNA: TGTGCCAGCAGTGAATCGGTAGGGTCCGCCTACGAGCAGTACTTC; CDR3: CASSESVGSAYEQYF
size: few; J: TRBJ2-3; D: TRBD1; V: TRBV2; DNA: TGTGCCAGCAGTGCACAGGGGGATACGCAGTATTTT; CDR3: CASSAQGDTQYF
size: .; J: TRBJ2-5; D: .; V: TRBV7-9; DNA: TGTGCCAGCAGCTTAGGGCAGGGCCGCATTTACTTC; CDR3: CASSLGQGRIYF
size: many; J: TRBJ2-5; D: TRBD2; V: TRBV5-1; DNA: TGCGCCAGCAGCTTGTCTAGCGGGGGGGCCTCAGAGACCCAGTACTTC; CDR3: CASSLSSGGASETQYF
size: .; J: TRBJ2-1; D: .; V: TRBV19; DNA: TGTGCCAGTAATTTAGCGGCGAGCTCCTACAACGAGCAGTTCTTC; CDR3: CASNLAASSYNEQFF
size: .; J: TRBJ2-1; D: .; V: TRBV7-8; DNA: TGTGCCAGCAGCGGACGGACTCACGACAACAATGAGCAGTTCTTC; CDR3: CASSGRTHDNNEQFF
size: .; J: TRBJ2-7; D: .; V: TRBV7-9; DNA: TGTGCCAGCAGCTTAGATGGGCAGGGTTATTTGTCCTACGAGCAGTACTTC; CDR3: CASSLDGQGYLSYEQYF